This TCR beta chain was identified in a study of PD-1 blockade in classical Hodgkin lymphoma. The table came from immunoSEQ multiplex PCR; TCRdb's copy has only in-frame clones and leaves some out. Among 10,000 to 15,000 clones listed, around 90% were seen once. With respect to this clone: Its antigen is as yet unknown.

Each patient's relapse followed autologous stem cell transplantation, and brentuximab vedotin exposure varied. Study results and caveats: Newly diagnosed patients were reported to start with lower TCR diversity than healthy donors.

The sequence came from a human donor with classical Hodgkin lymphoma. The input for sequencing was peripheral blood mononuclear cells (PBMCs), taken at baseline.

The CDR3 bases are TGCGCCAGCAGCTTGGAAGTGTCCCTGGAGACCCAGTACTTC. The encoded protein is CASSLEVSLETQYF. The rearrangement joins TRBV5-1 to TRBJ2-5; no definite D call. The CDR3 runs to 14 residues. CDR1 is SGHRS, CDR2 YFSETQ, per germline. Trimming shortened V by 0 bases and J by 5 bases, and 11 bases separated the two germline ends.